This T cell receptor beta chain was documented in a study of shared clonotypes between healthy human individuals. This CDR3 has 12 amino acids. V lost 6 bases and J 2 bases, leaving 8 bases between the germline ends. Germline V gene data show CDR1 as MDHEN and CDR2 as SYDVKM. Generated by immunoSEQ multiplex PCR, the TCRdb table keeps only in-frame clones and is missing some. This sample carries about 180,000 clones, about 93% of them seen once, and the ten largest clones take roughly 0.07%. The V and J genes are TRBV28 and TRBJ2-7; no reliable D call. Specimen: naive CD4+ T cells sorted from blood. As to subset: CD45RA+ positively selected. This sequence was found in a woman aged 25-40 years in good health. The CDR3 coding sequence is TGTGCCAGCAGACTTCAAACCTACGAGCAGTACTTC. Amino acids: CASRLQTYEQYF.